This TCR beta chain was recorded in a study of Ad26.COV2.S vaccination and SARS-CoV-2 variants. The study's findings and limits: Substantial response breadth was reportedly seen for spike-specific CD8+ and CD4+ T cells after vaccination. Using TCR breadth and depth analyses may have led to underestimated total T cell responses. Among vaccine recipients, spike-specific TCR breadth exceeded that of placebo recipients.

TCRdb keeps only in-frame clones here, not all; method: immunoSEQ multiplex PCR. The sample holds approximately 450,000 clones, 80% to 95% seen once. The CDR3 runs to 16 residues. The germline V gene encodes CDR1 SEHNR and CDR2 FQNEAQ (reference sequence). V gave up 8 bases and J gave up 0 bases; unmatched junction bases: 8. The treatment is: some 20 received Ad26.COV2.S at low or high dose, single or two shots; five or six received placebo; per-sample allocation not given. Repertoires come from day 63 after the first vaccine or placebo injection. Aged 18-55 years, donor was enrolled in Boston around 2020. About this clone itself: Antigen: not known.

This receptor was obtained from a person aged 18 to 65 who received the Ad26.COV2.S COVID-19 vaccine or a placebo. V and J are TRBV7-9 and TRBJ2-1, with 9 bases lining up with TRBD2. Sequences were derived from peripheral blood, sampled in a trial of Ad26.COV2.S vaccine versus placebo. In DNA form, the CDR3 reads TGTGCCAGCGCCCACCGGCGGGAGGGCTCCTACAATGAGCAGTTCTTC. This encodes CASAHRREGSYNEQFF. The variable domain in full, with the rest retrieved from reference TRBV7-9 and TRBJ2-1, is DTGVSQNPRHKITKRGQNVTFRCDPISEHNRLYWYRQTLGQGPEFLTYFQNEAQLEKSRLLSDRFSAERPKGSFSTLEIQRTEQGDSAMYLCASAHRREGSYNEQFFGPGTRLTVL.